This entry describes one T cell receptor beta chain. Germline V lookup: CDR1 SGHAT, CDR2 FQNNGV. This CDR3 region has 16 residues. Trimming stripped 2 bases from V and 8 bases from J, with 19 bases between. This sample was taken from a study of technical replicates of blood from a few donors. The table came from immunoSEQ multiplex PCR; TCRdb's copy has only in-frame clones and leaves some out. The sample includes about 83,000 clones, about 97% of them seen just once. V is TRBV11-2 and J is TRBJ2-1, with D possibly matching TRBD2 (7 bases). This TCR was recovered from a human donor in good health. Sample: T cells isolated from PBMCs. The CDR3 loop reads CASSLKGDYGNDEQFF. DNA of the CDR3: TGTGCCAGCAGCTTAAAGGGGGACTATGGGAACGATGAGCAGTTCTTC.